This T cell receptor (beta chain) was profiled in a study of shared clonotypes between healthy human individuals. Study results and caveats: Rarefaction indicated that sorted-subset sequencing remained incomplete although depth was large.

On this clone itself: Its specificity is not known. Other DNA sequences from this sample encode an identical CDR3 as well.

Germline CDR1 is MNHEY and CDR2 is SVGAGI. The CDR3 runs 12 residues. Trimming took off 6 bases at V and 1 base at J, with 7 bases between the two ends. CD45RO-negative CD8 cells positively selected for CCR7 made up the naive population, which excluded terminally differentiated effector memory CD45RA+ cells. Only Caucasian adults living in Nashville, Tennessee served as donors. Sequencing used immunoSEQ multiplex PCR; TCRdb keeps in-frame clones, though not all of them. The repertoire consists of around 2,000,000 clones, with approximately 94% occurring once and the leading ten covering roughly 1.1%.

This sequence originates from a man between 18 and 35 years old in good health. The gene calls are TRBV6-5 and TRBJ2-7; D uncertain. The sample was naive CD8+ T cells sorted from blood. In DNA, the CDR3 is TGTGCCAGCAGAACCGGGTCCTACGAGCAGTACTTC. It translates to CASRTGSYEQYF.